These 3 T cell receptor beta chains came from one sample sequenced in a study of T-cell reconstitution after alpha-beta-depleted transplantation in children. A library of TCRbeta sequences, prepared with unique molecular identifiers, was generated. TCRdb reprocessed the PCR reads via MiXCR and lists one record per CDR3 protein. The data contain roughly 500,000 distinct CDR3 sequences, approximately 20% of them seen just once; the ten biggest clones take up about 3.1%. The material was PBMCs from the stem cell graft donor, obtained from the stem cell graft. These receptor sequences come from a human donor who donated a stem cell graft to a child with acute lymphoblastic leukemia.

This clonotype was found a few times. The chain is built from TRBV5-6 and TRBJ1-2; tentatively, D is TRBD1 (5 bases). The CDR3 is 13 residues long. Trimming removed 7 bases from V and 2 bases from J, with 12 bases in between. Per the germline V gene, CDR1 is SGHDT and CDR2 is YYEEEE. This CDR3 is CASAAGGNYGYTF. The CDR3, as DNA: TGTGCCAGCGCCGCCGGGGGGAACTATGGCTACACCTTC.

This clonotype was detected a few times. The chain couples TRBV20-1 to TRBJ2-2; D is possibly TRBD1 (6 bases). Germline assignment: CDR1 DFQATT and CDR2 SNEGSKA (reference sequence). The V gene lost 7 bases and the J gene lost 2 bases, with 8 bases spanning the gap. The CDR3 spans 12 residues. Here the CDR3 DNA reads TGCAGTGTTGGGGGCAACACCGGGGAGCTGTTTTTT. Protein: CSVGGNTGELFF.

In its sample, this clonotype was seen a few times. The J gene is TRBJ2-1, the V gene TRBV9; TRBD2 is a possible D gene (6 bases). The CDR3 consists of 15 residues. V was trimmed by 4 bases and J by 2 bases, leaving 13 bases between them. In germline, CDR1 is SGDLS, CDR2 YYNGEE. The CDR3 is CASSQTGTAYNEQFF. The DNA of the CDR3 is TGTGCCAGCAGCCAGACCGGGACTGCCTACAATGAGCAGTTCTTC.